This TCR beta chain was sequenced for a study of T cells expressing NK-cell markers. Study in general: One of eight sequenced donors was HCMV-seronegative; the other seven were seropositive.

A remark on this clonotype: Antigen unknown.

Germline lookup yields CDR1 SGHRS and CDR2 YFSETQ. This CDR3 region has 16 residues. From its re-call of the 5' RACE reads, TCRdb lists each CDR3 protein once, without DNA. The sample table includes roughly 160,000 distinct CDR3 sequences. General study findings and limits: There were a handful of donors in whom these clonotypes also led the CD3+CD56-NKG2C+ fraction.

This TCR was recovered from a woman between 18 and 75 years old in good health. The sequenced sample was blood T cells: a sorted CD56 or NKG2C T cell subset, CD4+ or CD8+ T cells, or bulk PBMC T cells (not recorded which). The rearrangement uses TRBV5-1 and TRBJ2-3; TCRdb's assignment of TRBD1 cannot be checked, as there is no DNA. CDR3 in amino acids: CASSLARDSFTDTQYF.